This TCR beta chain came from a study of control samples from healthy donors and cancer patients. The CDR3 totals 16 residues. Germline-derived CDR1 and CDR2 are SGHVS and FNYEAQ. Trimming took 3 bases from V and 1 from J; bases not matched to a gene: 5. Only in-frame clones appear in the TCRdb table, and some are missing; sequencing was by immunoSEQ multiplex PCR. In the table there are some 70,000 clones, roughly 82% of which are singletons. Material: PBMCs. This TCR was sampled from a woman in her forties or fifties with lung cancer. The J gene is TRBJ2-3, the V gene TRBV7-6, with 9 bases matching TRBD2. This CDR3 is CASSLLVAGGTDTQYF. The CDR3 nucleotides are TGTGCCAGCAGCTTGTTAGTAGCGGGGGGCACAGATACGCAGTATTTT. Supplemented by reference TRBV7-6 and TRBJ2-3, the full variable domain reads GAGVSQSPRYKVTKRGQDVALRCDPISGHVSLYWYRQALGQGPEFLTYFNYEAQQDKSGLPNDRFSAERPEGSISTLTIQRTEQRDSAMYRCASSLLVAGGTDTQYFGPGTRLTVL.